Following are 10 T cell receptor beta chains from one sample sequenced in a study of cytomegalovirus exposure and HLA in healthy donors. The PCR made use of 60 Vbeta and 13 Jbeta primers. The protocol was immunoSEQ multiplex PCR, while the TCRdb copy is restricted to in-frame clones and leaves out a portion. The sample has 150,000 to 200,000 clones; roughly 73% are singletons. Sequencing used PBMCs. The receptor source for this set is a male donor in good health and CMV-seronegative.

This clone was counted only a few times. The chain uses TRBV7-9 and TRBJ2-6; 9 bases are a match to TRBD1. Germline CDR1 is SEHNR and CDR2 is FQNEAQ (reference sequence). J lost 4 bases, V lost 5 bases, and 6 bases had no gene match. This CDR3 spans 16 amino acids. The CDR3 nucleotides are TGTGCCAGCAGCGATGACAGGGGGTGGGGGGCCAACGTCCTGACTTTC. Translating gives CASSDDRGWGANVLTF. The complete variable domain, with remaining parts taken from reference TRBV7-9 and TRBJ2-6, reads DTGVSQNPRHKITKRGQNVTFRCDPISEHNRLYWYRQTLGQGPEFLTYFQNEAQLEKSRLLSDRFSAERPKGSFSTLEIQRTEQGDSAMYLCASSDDRGWGANVLTFGAGSRLTVL.

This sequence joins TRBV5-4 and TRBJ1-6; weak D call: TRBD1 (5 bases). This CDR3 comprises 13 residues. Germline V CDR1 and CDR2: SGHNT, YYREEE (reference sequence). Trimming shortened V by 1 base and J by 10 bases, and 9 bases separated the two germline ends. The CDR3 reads CASSLQGDSPLHF. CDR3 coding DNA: TGTGCCAGCAGCTTGCAGGGTGACTCACCCCTCCACTTT. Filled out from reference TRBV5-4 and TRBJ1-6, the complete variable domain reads ETGVTQSPTHLIKTRGQQVTLRCSSQSGHNTVSWYQQALGQGPQFIFQYYREEENGRGNFPPRFSGLQFPNYSSELNVNALELDDSALYLCASSLQGDSPLHFGNGTRLTVT.

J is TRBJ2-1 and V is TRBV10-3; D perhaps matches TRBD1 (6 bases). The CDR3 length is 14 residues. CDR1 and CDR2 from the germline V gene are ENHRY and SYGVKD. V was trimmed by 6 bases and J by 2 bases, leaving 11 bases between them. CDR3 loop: CAIRERTAYNEQFF. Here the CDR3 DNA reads TGTGCCATCAGGGAGAGGACAGCCTACAATGAGCAGTTCTTC.

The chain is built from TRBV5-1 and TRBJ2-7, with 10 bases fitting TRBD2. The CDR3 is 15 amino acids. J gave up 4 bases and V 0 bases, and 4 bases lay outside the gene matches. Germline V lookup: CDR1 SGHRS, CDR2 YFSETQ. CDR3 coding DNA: TGCGCCAGCAGCTTGGGGCTAGCGGGAGCTTACGAGCAGTACTTC. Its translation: CASSLGLAGAYEQYF.

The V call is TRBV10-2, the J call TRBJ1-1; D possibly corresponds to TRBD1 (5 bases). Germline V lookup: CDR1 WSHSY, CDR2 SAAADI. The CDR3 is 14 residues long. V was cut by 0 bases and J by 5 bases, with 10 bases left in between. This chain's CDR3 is CASSESEGSTEAFF. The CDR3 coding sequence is TGCGCCAGCAGTGAGTCGGAGGGGAGTACTGAAGCTTTCTTT.

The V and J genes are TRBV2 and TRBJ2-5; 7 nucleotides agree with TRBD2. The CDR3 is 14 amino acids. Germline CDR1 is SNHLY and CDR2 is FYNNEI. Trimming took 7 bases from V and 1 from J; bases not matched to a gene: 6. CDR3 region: CASKGRGIQETQYF. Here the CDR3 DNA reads TGTGCCAGCAAAGGGCGGGGGATCCAAGAGACCCAGTACTTC.

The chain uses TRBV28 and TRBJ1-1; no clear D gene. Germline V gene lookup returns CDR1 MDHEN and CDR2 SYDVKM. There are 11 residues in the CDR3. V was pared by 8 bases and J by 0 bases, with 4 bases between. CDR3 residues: CASLVNTEAFF. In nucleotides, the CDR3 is TGTGCCAGCCTCGTGAACACTGAAGCTTTCTTT.

The CDR3 nucleotides are TGTGCCAGCAGCTTCGGGGACTCCAACCCCTGGGAGCAGTACTTC. Its translation is CASSFGDSNPWEQYF. The V gene is TRBV7-8, the J gene TRBJ2-7, with D perhaps TRBD2 (6 bases). This CDR3 is 15 amino acids long. From germline, CDR1 is SGHVS and CDR2 FQNEAQ. V gave up 3 bases and J gave up 7 bases, with 19 bases separating them.

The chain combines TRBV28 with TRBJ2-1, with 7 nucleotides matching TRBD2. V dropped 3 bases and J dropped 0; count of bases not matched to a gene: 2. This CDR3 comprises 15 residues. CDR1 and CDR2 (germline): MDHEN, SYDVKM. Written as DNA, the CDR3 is TGTGCCAGCAGTTTGGGGGGGAGCTCCTACAATGAGCAGTTCTTC. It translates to CASSLGGSSYNEQFF. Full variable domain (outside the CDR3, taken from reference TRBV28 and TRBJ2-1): DVKVTQSSRYLVKRTGEKVFLECVQDMDHENMFWYRQDPGLGLRLIYFSYDVKMKEKGDIPEGYSVSREKKERFSLILESASTNQTSMYLCASSLGGSSYNEQFFGPGTRLTVL.

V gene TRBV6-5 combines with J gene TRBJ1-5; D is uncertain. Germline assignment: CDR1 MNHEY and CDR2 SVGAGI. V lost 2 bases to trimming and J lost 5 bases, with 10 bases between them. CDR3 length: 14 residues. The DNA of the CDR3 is TGTGCCAGCAGTTACACAGCAAATTATCAGCCCCAGCATTTT. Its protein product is CASSYTANYQPQHF.